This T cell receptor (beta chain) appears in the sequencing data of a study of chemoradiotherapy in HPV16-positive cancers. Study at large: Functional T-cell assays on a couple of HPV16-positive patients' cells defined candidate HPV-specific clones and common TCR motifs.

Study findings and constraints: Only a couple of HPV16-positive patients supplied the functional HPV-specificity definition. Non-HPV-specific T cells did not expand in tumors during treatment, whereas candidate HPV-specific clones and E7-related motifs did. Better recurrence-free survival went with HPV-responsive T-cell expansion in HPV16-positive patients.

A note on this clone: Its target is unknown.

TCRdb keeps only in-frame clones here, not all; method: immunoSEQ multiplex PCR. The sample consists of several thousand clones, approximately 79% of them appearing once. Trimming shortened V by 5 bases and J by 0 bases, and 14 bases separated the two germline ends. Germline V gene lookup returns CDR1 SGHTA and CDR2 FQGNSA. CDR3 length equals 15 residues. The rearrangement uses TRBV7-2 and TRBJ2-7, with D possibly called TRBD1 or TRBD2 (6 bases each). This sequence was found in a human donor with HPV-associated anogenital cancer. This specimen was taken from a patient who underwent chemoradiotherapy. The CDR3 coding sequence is TGTGCCAGCAGCGCGAGAGGGGGGTTCTCCTACGAGCAGTACTTC. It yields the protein CASSARGGFSYEQYF.